This T cell receptor beta chain was sequenced for a study of blood T cells in healthy people across ages. Sample-barcoded 5' priming and a J-beta primer mix drove a second PCR of about 7 to 11 cycles. TCRdb re-called the 5' RACE reads through MiXCR, storing one row per CDR3 protein. The profile shows about 1.6 million distinct CDR3 sequences, around 35% of them singletons. Germline CDR1 MGHRA, CDR2 YSYEKL. V was pared by 2 bases and J by 1 base, with 4 bases of the junction left unmatched. The CDR3 loop spans 15 amino acids. This clonotype was found many times. Sequencing input: blood. This chain links TRBV4-1 with TRBJ1-1; 7 nucleotides agree with TRBD1. The sequence was obtained from a woman aged 25 to 45 in good health. The CDR3: CASSQLTGENTEAFF. The DNA for the CDR3 is TGCGCCAGCAGCCAACTTACAGGGGAGAACACTGAAGCTTTCTTT.